These T cell receptor beta chains were read from a single sample in a study of T cell responses to AZD1222 COVID-19 vaccine. Sequencing used immunoSEQ multiplex PCR; TCRdb keeps in-frame clones, though not all of them. The sample consists of over 100,000 clones, over 75% of them appearing once. Sequences were derived from peripheral blood, sampled on day 0 of AZD1222 vaccination. The receptors were gathered from an adult in good health. Each CDR3 is given with its conserved first and last residue. Fields, in order: V gene, clone size, D gene, J gene, CDR3 DNA, CDR3 protein. A D gene is named only where the DNA matches it firmly. The listing skips clone size in some rows; elsewhere it reads once, few, many or a size class.

V: TRBV11-2
size: NA
D: TRBD1
J: TRBJ1-2
DNA: TGTGCCAGCAAAAGGGACAGCGGAGAGAGCTATGGCTACACCTTC
CDR3: CASKRDSGESYGYTF

V: TRBV10-1
size: NA
D: NA
J: TRBJ2-3
DNA: TGCGCCAGCAGAACCCCTAGCCGAGGAGGTACTAGCACAGATACGCAGTATTTT
CDR3: CASRTPSRGGTSTDTQYF

V: TRBV7-9
size: NA
D: TRBD1
J: TRBJ1-6
DNA: TGTGCCAGCAGCTCGACAGGGAGTAATTCACCCCTCCACTTT
CDR3: CASSSTGSNSPLHF

V: TRBV19
size: NA
D: NA
J: TRBJ1-1
DNA: TGTGCCAGTAGTATGATGCGGGGCGCCCAGGGGAACACTGAAGCTTTCTTT
CDR3: CASSMMRGAQGNTEAFF

V: TRBV10-3
size: NA
D: NA
J: TRBJ1-6
DNA: TGTGCCATCAGTGAGTCGGGCAGTCATTCACCCCTCCACTTT
CDR3: CAISESGSHSPLHF

V: TRBV13
size: NA
D: NA
J: TRBJ2-1
DNA: TGTGCCAGCAGCTCGACAGTACTCTCCTACAATGAGCAGTTCTTC
CDR3: CASSSTVLSYNEQFF

V: TRBV9
size: NA
D: NA
J: TRBJ1-3
DNA: TGTGCCAGCAGCGTACAGGGGAGCTCTGGAAACACCATATATTTT
CDR3: CASSVQGSSGNTIYF

V: TRBV19
size: NA
D: NA
J: TRBJ1-2
DNA: TGTGCCAGTAGCCGATTTGGAGCGGAGTATGGCTACACCTTC
CDR3: CASSRFGAEYGYTF

V: TRBV28
size: NA
D: NA
J: TRBJ1-1
DNA: TGTGCCAGCAGTTTTACCAGCAATGAAGCTTTCTTT
CDR3: CASSFTSNEAFF

V: TRBV18
size: once
D: TRBD1
J: TRBJ2-7
DNA: TGTGCCAGCTGTCAGGGGGCCTCCTACGAGCAGTACTTC
CDR3: CASCQGASYEQYF

V: TRBV5-1
size: NA
D: TRBD1
J: TRBJ2-7
DNA: TGCGCCAGCAGTTACCGCGGAAAGGACAGGGCCTACGAGCAGTACTTC
CDR3: CASSYRGKDRAYEQYF

V: TRBV5-4
size: NA
D: TRBD1
J: TRBJ2-7
DNA: TGTGCCAGCAGCTCGAAGGACAGGTCCTACGAGCAGTACTTC
CDR3: CASSSKDRSYEQYF

V: TRBV5-1
size: NA
D: NA
J: TRBJ2-7
DNA: TGCGCCAGCAGCTTGGCTGGGGGTGCCTACGAGCAGTACTTC
CDR3: CASSLAGGAYEQYF

V: TRBV2
size: NA
D: NA
J: TRBJ2-3
DNA: TGTGCCAGCAGTGAGGGGACGCGGGTGGATACGCAGTATTTT
CDR3: CASSEGTRVDTQYF

V: TRBV5-1
size: NA
D: TRBD2
J: TRBJ2-3
DNA: TGCGCCAGCCACGAGCGGGGCAGCACAGATACGCAGTATTTT
CDR3: CASHERGSTDTQYF

V: TRBV7-2
size: NA
D: NA
J: TRBJ2-5
DNA: TGTGCCAGCAGCTTTAACGGGGCGGGTGGCGAGACCCAGTACTTC
CDR3: CASSFNGAGGETQYF

V: TRBV7-2
size: NA
D: NA
J: TRBJ2-7
DNA: TGTGCCAGCAGCTTAAAGGAGGGACCCTACGAGCAGTACTTC
CDR3: CASSLKEGPYEQYF

V: TRBV3-1/TRBV3-2
size: once
D: TRBD1
J: TRBJ1-6
DNA: TGTGCCAGCAGCCTCAAGGTATGGGACAGGGACTCACCCCTCCACTTT
CDR3: CASSLKVWDRDSPLHF

V: TRBV5-1
size: NA
D: NA
J: TRBJ1-1
DNA: TGCGCCAGCAGCCCCGATGTAAGCGTGACTGAAGCTTTCTTT
CDR3: CASSPDVSVTEAFF

V: TRBV29-1
size: few
D: NA
J: TRBJ1-1
DNA: TGCAGCGCCCTCTTAGTGGACGGAGAAGCTTTCTTT
CDR3: CSALLVDGEAFF

V: TRBV4-1
size: NA
D: NA
J: TRBJ2-7
DNA: TGCGCCAGCAGCCAAGTAGGGCCCTACGAGCAGTACTTC
CDR3: CASSQVGPYEQYF

V: TRBV3-1/TRBV3-2
size: NA
D: TRBD2
J: TRBJ2-1
DNA: TGTGCCAGCAGCCCAGGACTAGCTCAGTACAATGAGCAGTTCTTC
CDR3: CASSPGLAQYNEQFF